A single sample is the source of the 26 T cell receptor beta chains below, sequenced in a study of graft-versus-host responses after intestinal transplantation. For these receptors, no antigen is known. The assay was immunoSEQ multiplex PCR, and TCRdb's table has in-frame clones only and misses some. The sample has 40,000 to 55,000 clones, approximately 84% seen once. Sample: unstimulated CD4+ T cells sorted from spleen or lymph node cells, taken before transplant. The receptor source for this set is a human donor who was the organ donor for an intestinal transplant.

This clone has just one count. The chain carries TRBV2 and TRBJ2-7, with D unresolved. CDR3 length: 14 amino acids. V dropped 7 bases and J dropped 7 bases, with 20 bases sitting between them. In germline, CDR1 is SNHLY, CDR2 FYNNEI. The CDR3: CASNTFIGLREQYF. The CDR3, as DNA: TGTGCCAGCAATACTTTTATAGGTTTGAGGGAGCAGTACTTC.

This rearrangement joins TRBV7-9 to TRBJ2-7; 7 bases align to TRBD2. The CDR3 is 14 residues long. The trim removed 4 bases at V and 6 bases at J, leaving 9 bases unmatched. Germline V gene lookup returns CDR1 SEHNR and CDR2 FQNEAQ (reference sequence). The CDR3 sequence is CASSSRTSGPEQYF. The CDR3, as DNA: TGTGCCAGCAGCTCGCGGACTAGTGGTCCCGAGCAGTACTTC.

The CDR3 DNA reads TGTGCCAGCAGCTTGGCAGGAGAGTCCTACGAGCAGTACTTC. This gives the protein CASSLAGESYEQYF. This chain connects TRBV11-3 to TRBJ2-7; D remains unclear. Per the germline V gene, CDR1 is SGHNT and CDR2 is YENEEA. CDR3 length equals 14 residues. The V gene lost 3 bases and the J gene lost 1 base, with 10 bases spanning the gap.

The chain links TRBV29-1 to TRBJ1-2; D is undetermined. Germline lookup yields CDR1 SQVTM and CDR2 ANQGSEA. The germline V and J ends were trimmed by 6 bases and 2 bases, with 13 bases remaining between them. The CDR3 runs 13 residues. CDR3 residues: CSVMGPGNYGYTF. CDR3 bases: TGCAGCGTGATGGGTCCCGGGAACTATGGCTACACCTTC.

This chain connects TRBV4-1 to TRBJ1-2; 7 positions match TRBD1. The V and J ends lost 4 bases and 4 bases, in that order; junction bases with no gene match: 6. CDR1 is MGHRA, CDR2 YSYEKL, per germline. The CDR3 length is 14 residues. The CDR3 loop is CASSLLTGLYGYTF. The DNA of the CDR3 is TGCGCCAGCAGCCTTCTGACAGGGCTCTATGGCTACACCTTC.

The gene calls are TRBV4-3 and TRBJ2-3; TRBD2 matches at 12 bases. Germline CDR1 LGHNA, CDR2 YSLEER. CDR3 length equals 18 residues. Trimming removed 0 bases from V and 6 bases from J; junction bases left unmatched: 10. CDR3 residues: CASSQDLSSGGARDTQYF. Here the CDR3 DNA reads TGCGCCAGCAGCCAAGACTTATCTAGCGGGGGGGCAAGGGATACGCAGTATTTT.

The CDR3, as DNA: TGCGCCAGCAGCTTGGGACCCTTGAACACTGAAGCTTTCTTT. This codes for CASSLGPLNTEAFF. The chain uses TRBV5-1 and TRBJ1-1; no definite D call. The length of the CDR3 is 14 residues. Trimming removed 0 bases at V and 0 bases at J, with 6 bases between. Looked up from germline, CDR1 is SGHRS and CDR2 is YFSETQ. Full variable domain (rest looked up from reference TRBV5-1 and TRBJ1-1): KAGVTQTPRYLIKTRGQQVTLSCSPISGHRSVSWYQQTPGQGLQFLFEYFSETQRNKGNFPGRFSGRQFSNSRSEMNVSTLELGDSALYLCASSLGPLNTEAFFGQGTRLTVV.

This clone occurred once. The chain uses TRBV15 and TRBJ2-5; TRBD2 aligns across 7 bases. V shed 6 bases and J 3 bases; nucleotides not matched to a gene: 7. Germline CDR1 is LNHNV and CDR2 is YYDKDF (reference sequence). The CDR3 runs 14 residues. This CDR3 reads CATRREAGKETQYF. The CDR3 DNA reads as TGTGCCACCAGACGGGAGGCAGGGAAAGAGACCCAGTACTTC.

This chain uses TRBV30 with TRBJ1-6; D remains ambiguous. CDR1 and CDR2 (germline): GTSNPN, SVGIG (reference sequence). V gave up 5 bases and J gave up 7 bases, with 9 bases separating them. CDR3 length: 12 residues. The CDR3 nucleotides are TGTGCCTGGTCCGCAGAGAATTCACCCCTCCACTTT. Amino acids: CAWSAENSPLHF.

The CDR3 sequence is CATKPTSGLAGELFF. CDR3 sequence (DNA): TGTGCCACGAAACCGACTAGCGGGCTCGCCGGGGAGCTGTTTTTT. V gene TRBV6-1 combines with J gene TRBJ2-2, with 10 bases lining up with TRBD2. The junction had 11 bases not matched to a gene; V was cut back by 10 bases and J by 6 bases. Germline assignment: CDR1 MNHNS and CDR2 SASEGT. This CDR3 spans 15 amino acids.

This chain connects TRBV7-2 to TRBJ1-1; 9 positions agree with TRBD1. V shed 0 bases and J 11 bases; nucleotides not matched to a gene: 4. Germline V gives CDR1 SGHTA, CDR2 FQGNSA. The CDR3 totals 13 residues. The CDR3 reads CASSLAGDRDAFF. Here the CDR3 DNA reads TGTGCCAGCAGCTTAGCCGGGGACAGGGACGCTTTCTTT.

The chain combines TRBV4-3 with TRBJ2-4, with D unclear. The CDR3 length is 14 residues. V gave up 1 base and J gave up 5 bases, with 9 bases separating them. Germline CDR1 reads LGHNA; CDR2 reads YSLEER. CDR3 sequence: CASSQVFQQNIQYF. The CDR3 nucleotides read TGCGCCAGCAGCCAAGTATTCCAGCAAAACATTCAGTACTTC.

J is TRBJ2-4 and V is TRBV6-6; no clear D. CDR1 MNHNY and CDR2 SVGAGI come from the germline V gene (reference sequence). V dropped 2 bases and J dropped 2 bases, with 4 bases sitting between them. The CDR3 contains 13 residues. The CDR3, as DNA: TGTGCCAGCAGTTACGACACCAAAAACATTCAGTACTTC. This codes for CASSYDTKNIQYF.

The chain has TRBV6-6 and TRBJ1-1, with TRBD1 as a possible D gene (5 bases). Germline lookup yields CDR1 MNHNY and CDR2 SVGAGI (reference sequence). This CDR3 has 13 residues. The V gene lost 2 bases and the J gene lost 4 bases, with 8 bases spanning the gap. The CDR3 loop reads CASSYQGRTEAFF. CDR3 DNA sequence: TGTGCCAGCAGTTACCAGGGACGCACTGAAGCTTTCTTT.

In this sample, this clone turned up a few times. The gene calls are TRBV10-1 and TRBJ2-2; unclear D gene. The CDR3 loop spans 10 amino acids. V was trimmed by 2 bases and J by 8 bases, leaving 0 bases between them. Germline V CDR1 and CDR2: WNHNN, SYGVQD (reference sequence). The CDR3 protein is CASSEGELFF. The DNA of the CDR3 is TGCGCCAGCAGTGAGGGGGAGCTGTTTTTT.

This clone was picked up one time. V is TRBV5-1 and J is TRBJ2-1; perhaps TRBD2 as D (7 bases). Trimming took 0 bases from V and 10 from J, leaving 17 bases between them. The CDR3 loop spans 15 amino acids. CDR1 and CDR2 from the germline V gene are SGHRS and YFSETQ. CDR3: CASSLDGRGRAEQFF. The DNA of the CDR3 is TGCGCCAGCAGCTTGGATGGTAGGGGGAGGGCGGAGCAGTTCTTC.

The rearrangement joins TRBV28 to TRBJ1-1, with 8 positions matching TRBD1. Unmatched junction bases numbered 11, after V lost 5 bases and J lost 3 bases. This CDR3 has 16 amino acids. The germline CDR1 and CDR2 sequences are MDHEN and SYDVKM. The CDR3 sequence: CASSHSPPTGDTEAFF. The CDR3 DNA reads TGTGCCAGCAGTCACTCACCCCCGACAGGGGACACTGAAGCTTTCTTT. The full variable domain, rest sourced from reference TRBV28 and TRBJ1-1, is DVKVTQSSRYLVKRTGEKVFLECVQDMDHENMFWYRQDPGLGLRLIYFSYDVKMKEKGDIPEGYSVSREKKERFSLILESASTNQTSMYLCASSHSPPTGDTEAFFGQGTRLTVV.

The V call is TRBV6-5, the J call TRBJ2-1; D is perhaps TRBD1 or TRBD2 (5 bases each). Trimming pared 0 bases from V and 3 bases from J, leaving 9 bases between. The CDR3 length is 15 residues. Per germline, CDR1 MNHEY and CDR2 SVGAGI. In DNA form, the CDR3 reads TGTGCCAGCAGTTACTCGGGACCCATCTACAATGAGCAGTTCTTC. It specifies CASSYSGPIYNEQFF.

This sequence joins TRBV6-1 and TRBJ1-2; D remains unclear. Germline lookup yields CDR1 MNHNS and CDR2 SASEGT. There are 10 residues in the CDR3. Trimming removed 7 bases from V and 8 bases from J, with 8 bases in between. The CDR3 coding sequence is TGTGCCAGCAAACGGGAGGGCTACACCTTC. This sequence encodes CASKREGYTF.

The rearrangement joins TRBV7-2 to TRBJ1-1, with 8 bases fitting TRBD1. V gave up 1 base and J gave up 6 bases; unmatched junction bases: 13. This CDR3 comprises 17 residues. From germline, CDR1 is SGHTA and CDR2 FQGNSA. The CDR3 region is CASSLVGGRGRRAEAFF. The CDR3 DNA reads TGTGCCAGCAGCTTAGTCGGTGGCAGGGGGCGGCGGGCTGAAGCTTTCTTT.

The genes are TRBV11-2 and TRBJ2-7; D not resolved. The V gene lost 1 base and the J gene lost 0 bases, with 10 bases spanning the gap. The CDR3 is 15 residues long. In germline, CDR1 is SGHAT, CDR2 FQNNGV. CDR3 sequence: CASSLVSKNSYEQYF. The CDR3 DNA reads as TGTGCCAGCAGCTTAGTTTCAAAAAACTCCTACGAGCAGTACTTC.

The J gene is TRBJ2-3, the V gene TRBV5-1; D unclear. The CDR3 totals 15 residues. CDR1 SGHRS and CDR2 YFSETQ come from the germline V gene. Trimming took 8 bases from V and 2 from J, leaving 18 bases between them. Here the CDR3 reads CASHASGSLTDTQYF. In DNA form, the CDR3 reads TGCGCCAGTCACGCCTCCGGGTCCCTCACAGATACGCAGTATTTT.

The gene calls are TRBV5-1 and TRBJ2-7, with D perhaps TRBD1 (6 bases). There are 17 residues in the CDR3. Germline CDR1 reads SGHRS; CDR2 reads YFSETQ. V was shortened by 4 bases and J by 4 bases, with 24 bases between the two germline ends. Here the CDR3 DNA reads TGCGCCAGCAGCCTGACAGGCGAACTCCTAGACCAATACGAGCAGTACTTC. Translation gives CASSLTGELLDQYEQYF.

This clone was counted a few times. The rearrangement links TRBV5-4 to TRBJ1-1, with 7 bases aligning to TRBD1. The CDR3 length is 16 residues. Per germline, CDR1 SGHNT and CDR2 YYREEE (reference sequence). The V segment lost 2 bases and the J segment 4 bases; nucleotides outside the gene matches: 11. CDR3 DNA sequence: TGTGCCAGCAGCTTAGATTCGGCCGGGACAGCCACTGAAGCTTTCTTT. Translated, it gives CASSLDSAGTATEAFF.

The J gene is TRBJ2-1, the V gene TRBV5-5, with TRBD2 matching 8 bases. CDR1 SGHKS and CDR2 YYEKEE come from the germline V gene (reference sequence). The CDR3 sequence is 15 residues long. Germline trimming cut 4 bases from V and 7 bases from J; bases unmatched to any gene: 10. The CDR3 nucleotides are TGTGCCAGCAGCCTTTCCGGGACTAGTATGAATGAGCAGTTCTTC. Its protein product is CASSLSGTSMNEQFF.

This clone was picked up one time. The CDR3 is CASSQAHSGSYEQYF. The CDR3 DNA reads TGTGCCAGCAGTCAAGCCCATAGCGGGTCCTACGAGCAGTACTTC. The chain combines TRBV28 with TRBJ2-7, with 7 bases matching TRBD2. Germline V gene sequence: CDR1 MDHEN, CDR2 SYDVKM. The CDR3 has 15 residues. Germline trimming cut 5 bases from V and 1 base from J; bases unmatched to any gene: 8. The variable domain in full, with the rest retrieved from reference TRBV28 and TRBJ2-7, is DVKVTQSSRYLVKRTGEKVFLECVQDMDHENMFWYRQDPGLGLRLIYFSYDVKMKEKGDIPEGYSVSREKKERFSLILESASTNQTSMYLCASSQAHSGSYEQYFGPGTRLTVT.